This entry is about one TCR beta chain. The data belong to a study of blood T cell repertoires in COVID-19. For the study at large: Whether acute or convalescent, the COVID-19 samples came from the United States, Italy and Spain. Sources were T cells, B-cell-depleted T cells, or PBMCs; the material itself was cDNA or gDNA.

The authors' processing: Amplification with reference gene primers provided the estimates of nucleated cell counts. This table comes from immunoSEQ multiplex PCR, and its TCRdb copy is limited to in-frame clones, with some not included. V and J calls and clone size are copied from that table; D and trimming were computed from the DNA. There are about 270,000 clones in the sample; about nine tenths occur only once, and around 2.1% lies in the top ten. The CDR3 runs 14 residues. Germline V gene lookup returns CDR1 SGDLS and CDR2 YYNGEE. Trimming took 2 bases from V and 1 from J; bases not matched to a gene: 0.

The sequenced sample consisted of peripheral blood. V and J are TRBV9 and TRBJ1-3, with 7 nucleotides matching TRBD1. This TCR was recovered from a man aged 45 to 65 with acute or convalescent COVID-19. The CDR3 DNA is TGTGCCAGCAGCGTGGACAGGTCTGGAAACACCATATATTTT. Translation gives CASSVDRSGNTIYF. The variable domain in full, completed from reference TRBV9 and TRBJ1-3, reads DSGVTQTPKHLITATGQRVTLRCSPRSGDLSVYWYQQSLDQGLQFLIQYYNGEERAKGNILERFSAQQFPDLHSELNLSSLELGDSALYFCASSVDRSGNTIYFGEGSWLTVV.